Below are 10 T cell receptor beta chains sequenced from a single sample in a study of cytomegalovirus exposure and HLA in healthy donors. The PCR used 60 Vbeta and 13 Jbeta primers. Libraries were prepared by immunoSEQ multiplex PCR; TCRdb keeps only in-frame clonotypes and omits some of them. The repertoire table contains tens of thousands of clones. The sequencing input was PBMCs. These receptors were collected from a woman aged 40 to 49 in good health and CMV-seropositive.

CDR3 in amino acids: CASSQGWTGGSNTGELFF. CDR3 bases: TGTGCCAGCAGCCAAGGCTGGACAGGGGGCTCAAACACCGGGGAGCTGTTTTTT. The V call is TRBV14, the J call TRBJ2-2, with 11 bases aligning to TRBD1. Germline-derived CDR1 and CDR2 are SGHDN and FVKESK. Trimming removed 1 base from V and 2 bases from J; junction bases left unmatched: 6. The CDR3 is made up of 18 amino acids.

V gene TRBV14 combines with J gene TRBJ2-2, with a tentative D call TRBD1 (5 bases). Deletions cut 6 bases from V and 6 bases from J, with 11 bases between. This CDR3 contains 13 residues. The germline CDR1 and CDR2 sequences are SGHDN and FVKESK. The CDR3 sequence: CASSTRAPGELFF. The CDR3 nucleotides are TGTGCCAGCAGTACCAGGGCTCCCGGGGAGCTGTTTTTT.

The V and J genes are TRBV7-2 and TRBJ1-2; 9 nucleotides match TRBD1. The germline V gene encodes CDR1 SGHTA and CDR2 FQGNSA. Trimming removed 5 bases from V and 6 bases from J; junction bases left unmatched: 13. The CDR3 has 16 residues. CDR3 amino acids: CASSRMKVQGAHGYTF. The CDR3 coding sequence is TGTGCCAGCAGCCGGATGAAAGTACAGGGGGCTCATGGCTACACCTTC. Complete variable domain (other parts from reference TRBV7-2 and TRBJ1-2): GAGVSQSPSNKVTEKGKDVELRCDPISGHTALYWYRQSLGQGLEFLIYFQGNSAPDKSGLPSDRFSAERTGGSVSTLTIQRTQQEDSAVYLCASSRMKVQGAHGYTFGSGTRLTVV.

The V call is TRBV19, the J call TRBJ1-6; D gene uncertain. This CDR3 has 14 residues. Germline V gene data show CDR1 as LNHDA and CDR2 as SQIVND (reference sequence). Trimming left V 7 bases short and J 2 bases short, with 9 bases between. The CDR3 region has the DNA TGTGCCAGTACGAAGCGCGCCTATAATTCACCCCTCCACTTT. It translates to CASTKRAYNSPLHF.

The CDR3 spells CASSGSGTGGRSPLHF. Written as DNA, the CDR3 is TGTGCCAGCAGCGGATCCGGGACAGGGGGACGTTCACCCCTCCACTTT. The J gene is TRBJ1-6, the V gene TRBV13, with 11 bases lining up with TRBD1. This CDR3 contains 16 residues. J gave up 9 bases and V 5 bases, and 9 bases lay outside the gene matches. Germline V lookup: CDR1 PRHDT, CDR2 FYEKMQ (reference sequence).

CDR3 bases: TGCAGCGTTGAAGGGGCGGGGGCTCCCACCGGGGAGCTGTTTTTT. Translation: CSVEGAGAPTGELFF. The gene calls are TRBV29-1 and TRBJ2-2; a weak D match, TRBD2 (7 bases). The CDR3 runs 15 residues. The germline V gene encodes CDR1 SQVTM and CDR2 ANQGSEA. V was trimmed by 1 base and J by 4 bases, leaving 13 bases between them.

This chain joins TRBV28 and TRBJ1-1; D gene ambiguous. The V end was cut by 1 base, the J end by 5 bases, with 14 bases between. Germline V gives CDR1 MDHEN, CDR2 SYDVKM. CDR3 length: 15 amino acids. The DNA for the CDR3 is TGTGCCAGCAGTTTATTCAGGTCGGGGTGGACTGAAGCTTTCTTT. This encodes CASSLFRSGWTEAFF.

The rearrangement uses TRBV9 and TRBJ2-7; 10 nucleotides agree with TRBD1. The CDR3 is made up of 15 amino acids. From germline, CDR1 is SGDLS and CDR2 YYNGEE. Trimming at V came to 3 bases and at J to 5 bases, leaving 8 bases not matched to a gene. The CDR3 sequence is CASSGMGQGLDEQYF. The CDR3 DNA is TGTGCCAGCAGCGGGATGGGACAGGGGTTAGACGAGCAGTACTTC.

This chain links TRBV11-2 with TRBJ2-7; 11 bases fit TRBD2. V lost 2 bases and J lost 0; bases outside the gene matches: 6. The CDR3 length is 17 residues. CDR1 is SGHAT and CDR2 is FQNNGV in the germline V gene. As DNA, the CDR3 is TGTGCCAGCAGCTTAATGGGACTAGCGGCGAGCTCCTACGAGCAGTACTTC. Encoded protein: CASSLMGLAASSYEQYF.

The V gene is TRBV28, the J gene TRBJ2-7; a weak D match, TRBD2 (5 bases). The CDR3 runs to 16 residues. Per the germline V gene, CDR1 is MDHEN and CDR2 is SYDVKM. V lost 6 bases to trimming and J lost 6 bases, with 24 bases between them. This CDR3 is CASRIAGGGGRGEQYF. The CDR3, as DNA: TGTGCCAGCAGAATTGCCGGAGGCGGTGGGCGTGGCGAGCAGTACTTC.